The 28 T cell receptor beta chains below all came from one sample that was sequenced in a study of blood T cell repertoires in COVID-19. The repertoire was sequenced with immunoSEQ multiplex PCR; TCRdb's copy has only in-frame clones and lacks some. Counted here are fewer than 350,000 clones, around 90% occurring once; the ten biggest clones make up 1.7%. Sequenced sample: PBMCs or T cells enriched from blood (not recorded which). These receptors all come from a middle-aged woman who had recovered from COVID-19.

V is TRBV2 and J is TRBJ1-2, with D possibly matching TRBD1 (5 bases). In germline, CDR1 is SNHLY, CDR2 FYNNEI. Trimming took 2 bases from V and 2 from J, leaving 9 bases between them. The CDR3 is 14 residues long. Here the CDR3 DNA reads TGTGCCAGCAGTGAACAGGGAGGGAACTATGGCTACACCTTC. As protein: CASSEQGGNYGYTF.

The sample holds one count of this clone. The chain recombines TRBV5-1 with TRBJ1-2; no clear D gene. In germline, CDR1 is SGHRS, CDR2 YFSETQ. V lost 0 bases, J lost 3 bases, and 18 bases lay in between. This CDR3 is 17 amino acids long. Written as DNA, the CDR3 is TGCGCCAGCAGCTTGGGATATACGAGAGCTTTTGACTATGGCTACACCTTC. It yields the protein CASSLGYTRAFDYGYTF. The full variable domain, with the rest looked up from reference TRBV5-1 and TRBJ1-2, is KAGVTQTPRYLIKTRGQQVTLSCSPISGHRSVSWYQQTPGQGLQFLFEYFSETQRNKGNFPGRFSGRQFSNSRSEMNVSTLELGDSALYLCASSLGYTRAFDYGYTFGSGTRLTVV.

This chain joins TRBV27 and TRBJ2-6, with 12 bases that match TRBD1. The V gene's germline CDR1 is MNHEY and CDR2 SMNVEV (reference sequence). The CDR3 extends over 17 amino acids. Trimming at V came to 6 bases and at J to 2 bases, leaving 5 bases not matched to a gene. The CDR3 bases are TGTGCCAGCAGCCGGGGACAGGGGGCGGCTGGGGCCAACGTCCTGACTTTC. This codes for CASSRGQGAAGANVLTF. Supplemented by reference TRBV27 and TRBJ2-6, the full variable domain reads EAQVTQNPRYLITVTGKKLTVTCSQNMNHEYMSWYRQDPGLGLRQIYYSMNVEVTDKGDVPEGYKVSRKEKRNFPLILESPSPNQTSLYFCASSRGQGAAGANVLTFGAGSRLTVL.

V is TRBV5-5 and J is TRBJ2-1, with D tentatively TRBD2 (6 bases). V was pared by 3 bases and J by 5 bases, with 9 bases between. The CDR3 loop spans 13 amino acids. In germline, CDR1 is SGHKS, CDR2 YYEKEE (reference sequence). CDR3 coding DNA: TGTGCCAGCAGCTCCAGGGAGGACAATGAGCAGTTCTTC. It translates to CASSSREDNEQFF.

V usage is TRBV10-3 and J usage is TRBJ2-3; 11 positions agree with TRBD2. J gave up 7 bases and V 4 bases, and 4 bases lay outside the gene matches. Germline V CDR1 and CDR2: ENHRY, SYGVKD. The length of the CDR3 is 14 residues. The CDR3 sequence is CAISVTSGRNTQYF. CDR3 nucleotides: TGTGCCATCAGTGTTACTAGCGGGAGAAATACGCAGTATTTT.

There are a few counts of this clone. Here the CDR3 DNA reads TGTGCCAGCAGCCAGGACAGGAATGAGCAGTTCTTC. It translates to CASSQDRNEQFF. The chain uses TRBV7-2 and TRBJ2-1; 7 nucleotides agree with TRBD1. CDR3 length: 12 amino acids. Germline V CDR1 and CDR2: SGHTA, FQGNSA. Losses at the gene ends were 5 bases for V and 7 bases for J; bases not matched to a gene: 2. The full variable domain, with the rest looked up from reference TRBV7-2 and TRBJ2-1, is GAGVSQSPSNKVTEKGKDVELRCDPISGHTALYWYRQSLGQGLEFLIYFQGNSAPDKSGLPSDRFSAERTGGSVSTLTIQRTQQEDSAVYLCASSQDRNEQFFGPGTRLTVL.

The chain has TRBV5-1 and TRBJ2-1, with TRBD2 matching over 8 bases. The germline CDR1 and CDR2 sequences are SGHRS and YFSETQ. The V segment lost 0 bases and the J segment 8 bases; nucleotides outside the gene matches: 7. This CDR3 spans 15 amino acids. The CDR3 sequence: CASSLGRRGEDEQFF. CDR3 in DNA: TGCGCCAGCAGCTTGGGTCGGCGGGGGGAAGATGAGCAGTTCTTC.

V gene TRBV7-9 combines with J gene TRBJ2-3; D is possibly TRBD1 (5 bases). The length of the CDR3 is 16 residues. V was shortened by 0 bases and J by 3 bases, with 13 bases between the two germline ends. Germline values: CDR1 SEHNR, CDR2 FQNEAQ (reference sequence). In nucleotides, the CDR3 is TGTGCCAGCAGCTTAGCGCTGGACAAGGGTACAGATACGCAGTATTTT. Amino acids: CASSLALDKGTDTQYF.

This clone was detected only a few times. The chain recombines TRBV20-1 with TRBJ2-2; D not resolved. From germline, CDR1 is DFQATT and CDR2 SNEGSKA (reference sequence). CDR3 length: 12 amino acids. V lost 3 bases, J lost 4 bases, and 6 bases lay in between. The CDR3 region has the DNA TGCAGTGCTAGTCAGTTCACCGGGGAGCTGTTTTTT. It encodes CSASQFTGELFF.

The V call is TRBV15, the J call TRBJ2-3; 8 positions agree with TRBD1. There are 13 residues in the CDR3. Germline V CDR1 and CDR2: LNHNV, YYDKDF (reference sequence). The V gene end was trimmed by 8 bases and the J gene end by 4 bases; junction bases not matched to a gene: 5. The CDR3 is CATGQGRPDTQYF. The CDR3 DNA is TGTGCCACCGGACAGGGACGGCCAGATACGCAGTATTTT.

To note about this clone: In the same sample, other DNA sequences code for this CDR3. The CDR3 bases are TGCGCCAGCAGCTTGGGGGGAGGGAACACTGAAGCTTTCTTT. This encodes CASSLGGGNTEAFF. This chain links TRBV5-1 with TRBJ1-1; D ambiguous. V dropped 0 bases and J dropped 1 base, with 7 bases sitting between them. The CDR3 extends over 14 amino acids. In germline, CDR1 is SGHRS, CDR2 YFSETQ. The variable domain in full, completed from reference TRBV5-1 and TRBJ1-1, reads KAGVTQTPRYLIKTRGQQVTLSCSPISGHRSVSWYQQTPGQGLQFLFEYFSETQRNKGNFPGRFSGRQFSNSRSEMNVSTLELGDSALYLCASSLGGGNTEAFFGQGTRLTVV.

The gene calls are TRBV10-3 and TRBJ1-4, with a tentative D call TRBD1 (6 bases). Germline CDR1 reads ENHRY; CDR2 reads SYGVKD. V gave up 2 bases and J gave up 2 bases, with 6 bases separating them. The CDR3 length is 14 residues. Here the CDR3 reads CAISEGGTNEKLFF. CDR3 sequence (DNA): TGTGCCATCAGTGAGGGGGGCACTAATGAAAAACTGTTTTTT.

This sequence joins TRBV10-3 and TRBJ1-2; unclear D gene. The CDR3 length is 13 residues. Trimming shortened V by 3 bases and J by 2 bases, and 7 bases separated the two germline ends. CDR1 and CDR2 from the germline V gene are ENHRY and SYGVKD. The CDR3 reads CAISETGNYGYTF. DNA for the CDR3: TGTGCCATCAGTGAAACGGGGAACTATGGCTACACCTTC.

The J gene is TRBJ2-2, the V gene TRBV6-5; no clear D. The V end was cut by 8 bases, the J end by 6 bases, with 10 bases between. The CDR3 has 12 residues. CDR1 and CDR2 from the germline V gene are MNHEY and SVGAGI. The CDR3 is CASSAPAGELFF. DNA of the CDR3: TGTGCCAGCTCTGCCCCGGCCGGGGAGCTGTTTTTT.

Here the CDR3 reads CASSLQAGGPYEQYF. The CDR3 DNA reads TGTGCCAGCAGCTTACAGGCAGGGGGACCCTACGAGCAGTACTTC. The chain is built from TRBV7-3 and TRBJ2-7, with 7 positions matching TRBD1. The CDR3 has 15 residues. V lost 2 bases, J lost 2 bases, and 6 bases stayed unmatched. Germline assignment: CDR1 SGHTA and CDR2 FQGTGA.

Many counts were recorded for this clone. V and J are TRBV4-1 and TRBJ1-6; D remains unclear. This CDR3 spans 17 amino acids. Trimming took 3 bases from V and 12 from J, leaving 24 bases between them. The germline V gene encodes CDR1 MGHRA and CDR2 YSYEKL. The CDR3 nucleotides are TGCGCCAGCAGCCAGTTAGACTTAGTAGCAGTCTCGGGACCCCTCCACTTT. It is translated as CASSQLDLVAVSGPLHF.

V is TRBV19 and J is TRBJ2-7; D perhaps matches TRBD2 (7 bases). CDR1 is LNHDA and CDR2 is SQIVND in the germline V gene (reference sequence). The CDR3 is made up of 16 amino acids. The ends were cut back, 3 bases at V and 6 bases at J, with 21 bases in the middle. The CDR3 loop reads CASSMEFGGRPAEQYF. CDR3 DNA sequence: TGTGCCAGTAGTATGGAGTTCGGGGGGCGGCCCGCCGAGCAGTACTTC.

The CDR3 DNA reads TGTGCCAGCAGGAGGGACAGGGGATATGAAAAACTGTTTTTT. It is translated as CASRRDRGYEKLFF. The chain couples TRBV11-2 to TRBJ1-4; 10 bases map to TRBD1. CDR3 length equals 14 residues. Germline V gene data show CDR1 as SGHAT and CDR2 as FQNNGV. Trimming at V came to 6 bases and at J to 6 bases, leaving 4 bases not matched to a gene. Drawing the rest from reference TRBV11-2 and TRBJ1-4, the complete variable domain is EAGVAQSPRYKIIEKRQSVAFWCNPISGHATLYWYQQILGQGPKLLIQFQNNGVVDDSQLPKDRFSAERLKGVDSTLKIQPAKLEDSAVYLCASRRDRGYEKLFFGSGTQLSVL.

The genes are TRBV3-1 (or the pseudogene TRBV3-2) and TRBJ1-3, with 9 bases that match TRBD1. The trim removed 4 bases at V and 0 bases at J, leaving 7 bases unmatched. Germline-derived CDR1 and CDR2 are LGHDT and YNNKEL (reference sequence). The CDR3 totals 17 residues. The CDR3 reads CASSLRTGEGSGNTIYF. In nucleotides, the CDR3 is TGTGCCAGCAGCCTACGGACAGGGGAAGGCTCTGGAAACACCATATATTTT.

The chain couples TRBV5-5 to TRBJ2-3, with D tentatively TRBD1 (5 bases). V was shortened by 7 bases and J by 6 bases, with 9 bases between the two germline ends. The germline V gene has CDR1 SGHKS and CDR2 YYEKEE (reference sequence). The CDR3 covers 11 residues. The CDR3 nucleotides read TGTGCCAGCTCAGCAGGGGATACGCAGTATTTT. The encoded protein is CASSAGDTQYF.

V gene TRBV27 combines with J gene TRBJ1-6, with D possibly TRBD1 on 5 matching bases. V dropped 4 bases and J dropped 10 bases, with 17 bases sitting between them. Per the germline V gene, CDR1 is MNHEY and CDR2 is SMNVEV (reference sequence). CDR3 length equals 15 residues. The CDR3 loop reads CASSYLPRDYSPLHF. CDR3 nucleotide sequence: TGTGCCAGCAGTTATCTCCCCCGGGACTACTCACCCCTCCACTTT.

In DNA, the CDR3 is TGTGCCAGCAGTAACCGGGACAGCCACCGAACTATGAACACTGAAGCTTTCTTT. Protein sequence: CASSNRDSHRTMNTEAFF. This rearrangement joins TRBV6-2 or TRBV6-3 to TRBJ1-1, with 7 positions matching TRBD1. The ends lost 5 bases at V and 0 bases at J; junction bases unmatched: 15. This CDR3 contains 18 residues. The germline V gene has CDR1 MNHEY and CDR2 SVGEGT.

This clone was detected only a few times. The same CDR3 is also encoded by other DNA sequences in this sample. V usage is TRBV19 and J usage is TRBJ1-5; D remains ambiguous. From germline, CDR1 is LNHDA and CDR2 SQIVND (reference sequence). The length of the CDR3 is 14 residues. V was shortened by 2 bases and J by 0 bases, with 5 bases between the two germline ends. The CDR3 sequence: CASSIRGSNQPQHF. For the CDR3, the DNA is TGTGCCAGTAGTATACGCGGTAGCAATCAGCCCCAGCATTTT.

The CDR3 spells CSVEVNGYTF. The CDR3 DNA is TGCAGCGTTGAAGTTAATGGCTACACCTTC. The gene calls are TRBV29-1 and TRBJ1-2, with D unresolved. The germline V gene has CDR1 SQVTM and CDR2 ANQGSEA. This CDR3 is 10 amino acids long. The V and J ends lost 1 base and 6 bases respectively, with 3 bases between them. The whole variable domain, filled in from reference TRBV29-1 and TRBJ1-2, reads SAVISQKPSRDICQRGTSLTIQCQVDSQVTMMFWYRQQPGQSLTLIATANQGSEATYESGFVIDKFPISRPNLTFSTLTVSNMSPEDSSIYLCSVEVNGYTFGSGTRLTVV.

The CDR3 here is CATSRGGDNEQFF. CDR3 DNA: TGTGCCACCAGTCGGGGGGGGGACAATGAGCAGTTCTTC. The genes are TRBV24-1 and TRBJ2-1, with TRBD2 matching over 8 bases. Germline loops: CDR1 KGHDR, CDR2 SFDVKD. The V segment lost 6 bases and the J segment 5 bases; nucleotides outside the gene matches: 2. This CDR3 has 13 amino acids.

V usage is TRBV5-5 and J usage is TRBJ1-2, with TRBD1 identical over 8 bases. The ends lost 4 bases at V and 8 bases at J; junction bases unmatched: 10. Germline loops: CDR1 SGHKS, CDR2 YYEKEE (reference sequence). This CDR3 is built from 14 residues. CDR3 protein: CASSGIQGARGYTF. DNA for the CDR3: TGTGCCAGCAGCGGAATCCAGGGGGCGCGCGGCTACACCTTC. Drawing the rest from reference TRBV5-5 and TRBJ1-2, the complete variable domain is DAGVTQSPTHLIKTRGQQVTLRCSPISGHKSVSWYQQVLGQGPQFIFQYYEKEERGRGNFPDRFSARQFPNYSSELNVNALLLGDSALYLCASSGIQGARGYTFGSGTRLTVV.

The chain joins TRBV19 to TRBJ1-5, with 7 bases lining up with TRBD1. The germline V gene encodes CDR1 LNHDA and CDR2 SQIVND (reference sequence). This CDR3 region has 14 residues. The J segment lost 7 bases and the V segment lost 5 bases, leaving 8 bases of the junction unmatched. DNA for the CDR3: TGTGCCAGTAGTTCTTCGACAGGGACACAGCCCCAGCATTTT. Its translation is CASSSSTGTQPQHF. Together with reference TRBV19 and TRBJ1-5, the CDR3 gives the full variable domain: DGGITQSPKYLFRKEGQNVTLSCEQNLNHDAMYWYRQDPGQGLRLIYYSQIVNDFQKGDIAEGYSVSREKKESFPLTVTSAQKNPTAFYLCASSSSTGTQPQHFGDGTRLSIL.

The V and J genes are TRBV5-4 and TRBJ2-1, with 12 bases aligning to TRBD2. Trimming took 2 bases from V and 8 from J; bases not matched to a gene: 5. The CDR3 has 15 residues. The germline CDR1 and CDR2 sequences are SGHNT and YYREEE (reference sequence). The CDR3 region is CASSFPTSGSHEQFF. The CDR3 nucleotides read TGTGCCAGCAGCTTTCCGACTAGCGGGAGCCATGAGCAGTTCTTC.